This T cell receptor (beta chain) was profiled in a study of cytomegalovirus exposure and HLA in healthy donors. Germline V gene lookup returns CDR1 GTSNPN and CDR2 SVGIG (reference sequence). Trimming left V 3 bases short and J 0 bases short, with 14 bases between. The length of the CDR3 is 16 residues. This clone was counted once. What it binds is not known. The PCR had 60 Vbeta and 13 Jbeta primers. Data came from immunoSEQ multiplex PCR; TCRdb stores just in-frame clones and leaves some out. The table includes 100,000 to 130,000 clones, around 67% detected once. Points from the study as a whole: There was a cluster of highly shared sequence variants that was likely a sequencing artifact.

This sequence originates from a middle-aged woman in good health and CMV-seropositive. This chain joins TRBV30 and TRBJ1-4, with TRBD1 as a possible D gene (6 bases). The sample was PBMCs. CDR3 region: CAWSLRGGTTNEKLFF. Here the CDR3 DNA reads TGTGCCTGGAGCCTTAGGGGGGGAACAACTAATGAAAAACTGTTTTTT. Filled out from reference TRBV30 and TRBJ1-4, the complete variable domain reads SQTIHQWPATLVQPVGSPLSLECTVEGTSNPNLYWYRQAAGRGLQLLFYSVGIGQISSEVPQNLSASRPQDRQFILSSKKLLLSDSGFYLCAWSLRGGTTNEKLFFGSGTQLSVL.